This T cell receptor (beta chain) stems from a study of blood T cell repertoires in COVID-19. The table came from immunoSEQ multiplex PCR; TCRdb's copy has only in-frame clones and leaves some out. The sample carries about 240,000 clones, 82% recorded once. This clone appeared a single time. Germline V gene lookup returns CDR1 MNHNY and CDR2 SVGAGI (reference sequence). The CDR3 sequence is 15 residues long. With 5 bases clipped from V and 2 bases from J, the junction kept 9 bases outside the gene matches. Source material: peripheral blood. The chain joins TRBV6-6 to TRBJ2-7, with 7 nucleotides matching TRBD1. This clonotype was sampled from a woman aged 55 to 70 with active or convalescent COVID-19. For the CDR3, the DNA is TGTGCCAGCAGTCCCCCCTCCGACAGGGCCTACGAGCAGTACTTC. Its translation: CASSPPSDRAYEQYF.